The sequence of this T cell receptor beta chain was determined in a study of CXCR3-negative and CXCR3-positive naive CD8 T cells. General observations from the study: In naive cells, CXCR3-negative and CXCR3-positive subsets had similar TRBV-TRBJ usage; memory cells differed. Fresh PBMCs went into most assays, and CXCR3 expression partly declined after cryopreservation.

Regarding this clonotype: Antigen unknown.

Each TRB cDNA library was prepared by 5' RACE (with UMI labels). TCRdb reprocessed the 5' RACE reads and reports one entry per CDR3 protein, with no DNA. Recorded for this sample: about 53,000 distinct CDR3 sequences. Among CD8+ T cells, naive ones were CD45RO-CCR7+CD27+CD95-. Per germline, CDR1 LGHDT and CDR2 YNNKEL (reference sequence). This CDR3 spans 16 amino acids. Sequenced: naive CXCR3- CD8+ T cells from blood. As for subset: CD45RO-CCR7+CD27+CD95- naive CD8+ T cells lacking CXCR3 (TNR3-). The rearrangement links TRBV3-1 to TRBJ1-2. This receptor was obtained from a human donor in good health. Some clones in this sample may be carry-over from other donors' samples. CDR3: CASSQVYGGINYGYTF.